This is a list of T cell receptor beta chains from one sample in a study of blood T cell repertoires in COVID-19. TCRdb's table, derived via immunoSEQ multiplex PCR, lists solely in-frame clones and lacks some. Here the sample spans about 380,000 clones, 70% to 90% being singletons. The sequenced sample was PBMCs or T cells enriched from blood (not recorded which). These TCRs come from a man in his thirties or forties who had recovered from COVID-19. Both conserved end residues are part of each CDR3. The order of the fields is J gene, clone size, V gene, D gene, CDR3 length, CDR3 protein, CDR3 DNA. D genes are given only for firm matches. A clone size is listed for some rows: how often the clone was seen (once, few, many), or a class if it is expanded.

TRBJ1-5 | NA | TRBV2 | TRBD1 | 14 | CASRPGQGHQPQHF | TGTGCCAGCAGGCCGGGACAGGGCCATCAGCCCCAGCATTTT
TRBJ2-5 | NA | TRBV27 | TRBD1 | 15 | CASSLSLGGSETQYF | TGTGCCAGCAGTTTATCGCTAGGGGGCAGTGAGACCCAGTACTTC
TRBJ2-5 | NA | TRBV28 | TRBD2 | 17 | CASSLWASGSERETQYF | TGTGCCAGCAGTTTATGGGCTAGCGGGAGCGAGAGGGAGACCCAGTACTTC
TRBJ1-1 | NA | TRBV27 | NA | 15 | CASSPPRVAGTEAFF | TGTGCCAGCAGCCCCCCAAGGGTAGCGGGCACTGAAGCTTTCTTT
TRBJ2-5 | NA | TRBV15 | TRBD2 | 17 | CATAFGAGENYQETQYF | TGTGCCACCGCTTTCGGGGCGGGGGAGAATTACCAAGAGACCCAGTACTTC
TRBJ2-1 | NA | TRBV7-9 | TRBD1 | 10 | CASSGGQAIF | TGTGCCAGCAGCGGGGGACAGGCGATCTTC
TRBJ2-7 | NA | TRBV7-2 | NA | 14 | CASSLSEGRYEQYF | TGTGCCAGCAGCCTATCGGAGGGGCGCTACGAGCAGTACTTC
TRBJ2-1 | NA | TRBV10-3 | TRBD1 | 15 | CAITKTGSFSNEQFF | TGTGCCATTACTAAGACAGGGAGTTTTAGCAATGAGCAGTTCTTC
TRBJ1-1 | NA | TRBV30 | NA | 15 | CAWIRAGHLPVEAFF | TGTGCCTGGATCCGGGCGGGGCACCTTCCAGTTGAAGCTTTCTTT
TRBJ2-5 | NA | TRBV19 | NA | 13 | CASRGGRQETQYF | TGTGCCAGTAGAGGAGGGAGGCAAGAGACCCAGTACTTC
TRBJ2-3 | NA | TRBV9 | NA | 17 | CASSVASDPRATDTQYF | TGTGCCAGCAGCGTAGCTTCGGACCCGCGGGCCACAGATACGCAGTATTTT
TRBJ1-1 | NA | TRBV7-9 | NA | 15 | CASSLGTVQGTEAFF | TGTGCCAGCAGCTTAGGGACAGTCCAAGGCACTGAAGCTTTCTTT
TRBJ2-1 | few | TRBV7-8 | TRBD1 | 16 | CASSQLRGLSYNEQFF | TGTGCCAGCAGTCAACTCAGGGGGCTTTCCTACAATGAGCAGTTCTTC
TRBJ2-5 | NA | TRBV18 | NA | 16 | CASSPPTGGLQETQYF | TGTGCCAGCTCACCACCAACGGGGGGCCTCCAAGAGACCCAGTACTTC
TRBJ2-1 | NA | TRBV20-1 | NA | 15 | CSASWVGASYNEQFF | TGCAGTGCTAGTTGGGTGGGGGCCAGCTACAATGAGCAGTTCTTC
TRBJ2-7 | once | TRBV6-5 | NA | 13 | CASSRSLVYEQYF | TGTGCCAGCAGCCGATCACTAGTCTACGAGCAGTACTTC